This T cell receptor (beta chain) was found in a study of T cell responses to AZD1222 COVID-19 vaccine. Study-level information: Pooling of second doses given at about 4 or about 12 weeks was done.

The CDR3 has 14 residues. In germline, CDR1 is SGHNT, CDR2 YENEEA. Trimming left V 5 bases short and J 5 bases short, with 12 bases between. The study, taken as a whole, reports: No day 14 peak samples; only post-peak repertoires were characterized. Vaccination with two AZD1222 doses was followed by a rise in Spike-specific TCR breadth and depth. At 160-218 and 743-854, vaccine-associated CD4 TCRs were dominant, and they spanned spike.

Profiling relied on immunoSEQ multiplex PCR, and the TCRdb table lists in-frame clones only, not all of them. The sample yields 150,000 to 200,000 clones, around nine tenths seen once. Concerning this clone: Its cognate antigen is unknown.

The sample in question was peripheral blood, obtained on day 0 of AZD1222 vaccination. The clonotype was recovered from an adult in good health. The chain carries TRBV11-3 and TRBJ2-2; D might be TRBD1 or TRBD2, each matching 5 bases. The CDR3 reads CASSPGTSTGELFF. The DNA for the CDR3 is TGTGCCAGCAGCCCCGGGACCTCTACCGGGGAGCTGTTTTTT.